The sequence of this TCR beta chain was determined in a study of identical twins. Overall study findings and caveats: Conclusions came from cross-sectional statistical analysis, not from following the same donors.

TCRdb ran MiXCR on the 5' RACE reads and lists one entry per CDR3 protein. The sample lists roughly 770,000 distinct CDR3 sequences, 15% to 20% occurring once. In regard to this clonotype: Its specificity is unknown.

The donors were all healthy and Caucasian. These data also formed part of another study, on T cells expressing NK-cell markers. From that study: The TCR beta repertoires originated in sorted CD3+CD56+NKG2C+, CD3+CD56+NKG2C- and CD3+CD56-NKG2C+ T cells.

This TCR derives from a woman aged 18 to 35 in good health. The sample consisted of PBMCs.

The CDR3 coding sequence is TGTGCCAGCAGCGTAGGATCCACGCAGGGAATCTACGAGCAGTACTTC. This gives the protein CASSVGSTQGIYEQYF. J is TRBJ2-7 and V is TRBV9, with a possible D match to TRBD1 (5 bases). Germline V CDR1 and CDR2: SGDLS, YYNGEE. Between the trimmed V and J ends, which lost 0 bases and 3 bases, there was a span of 16 bases. The CDR3 loop spans 16 amino acids.